Presented here are 5 T cell receptor beta chains from one specimen sequenced in a study of vaccination and CD4 T cells after COVID-19. No antigen has been identified for these receptors. At the Johns Hopkins FTIC core, DNA taken from cultured CD4+ T cells was sequenced by way of the Oncomine TCR Beta short-read assay. TCRdb reprocessed the PCR reads with MiXCR, giving one entry per CDR3 protein. The sample shows about 17,000 distinct CDR3 sequences, 40% to 65% of them seen only once. Time point reported: late sampling 161 to 241 days after vaccination in a few convalescent patients. Treatment in this sample: approximately 9-day PBMC culture with coronavirus spike peptide pools or control peptides (ViraFEST assay). This specimen was CD4+ T cells from blood, cultured in vitro, taken about 7 months after SARS-CoV-2 vaccination. The receptors were sampled from a human donor who had recovered from COVID-19.

The V gene is TRBV7-3, the J gene TRBJ2-3, with 9 nucleotides matching TRBD2. Germline CDR1 is SGHTA and CDR2 is FQGTGA. V shed 5 bases, J shed 10 bases, and the junction held 16 bases outside the gene matches. The CDR3 sequence is 16 residues long. The CDR3 spells CASSHDPGSSGGSQYF. The CDR3 DNA sequence: TGTGCCAGCAGCCACGACCCGGGAAGTAGCGGGGGATCGCAGTATTTT.

This rearrangement joins TRBV19 to TRBJ1-6; 7 bases match TRBD1. CDR3 length equals 16 residues. Germline assignment: CDR1 LNHDA and CDR2 SQIVND (reference sequence). After removal of 5 bases from V and 2 bases from J, the junction contained 6 bases not matched to a gene. This chain's CDR3 is CASSHRGSTYNSPLHF. DNA for the CDR3: TGTGCCAGTAGTCACAGGGGCTCCACCTATAATTCACCCCTCCACTTT.

This clonotype was observed a handful of times. This rearrangement joins TRBV6-1 to TRBJ2-7; 7 bases map to TRBD2. J lost 7 bases, V lost 6 bases, and 15 bases had no gene match. The CDR3 contains 15 residues. Germline assignment: CDR1 MNHNS and CDR2 SASEGT. In nucleotides, the CDR3 is TGTGCCAGCAGCCTCGGTGTCTCGGGACTACAAGAGCAGTACTTC. Protein: CASSLGVSGLQEQYF.

This clonotype was seen only once. This sequence joins TRBV19 and TRBJ2-2; 9 bases align to TRBD2. Germline V gene lookup returns CDR1 LNHDA and CDR2 SQIVND (reference sequence). V was pared by 7 bases and J by 4 bases, with 7 bases of the junction left unmatched. The CDR3 contains 15 residues. The CDR3 is CASTAGTSRTGELFF. CDR3 sequence (DNA): TGTGCCAGTACTGCCGGGACTAGCCGCACCGGGGAGCTGTTTTTT.

The V and J genes are TRBV6-1 and TRBJ1-2, with a tentative D call TRBD1 (6 bases). CDR3 length equals 13 residues. Germline V CDR1 and CDR2: MNHNS, SASEGT. Deletions cut 10 bases from V and 4 bases from J, with 16 bases between. The CDR3 DNA follows: TGTGCCACCCAACCTCCGGGGGCCTATGGCTACACCTTC. Its translation: CATQPPGAYGYTF.